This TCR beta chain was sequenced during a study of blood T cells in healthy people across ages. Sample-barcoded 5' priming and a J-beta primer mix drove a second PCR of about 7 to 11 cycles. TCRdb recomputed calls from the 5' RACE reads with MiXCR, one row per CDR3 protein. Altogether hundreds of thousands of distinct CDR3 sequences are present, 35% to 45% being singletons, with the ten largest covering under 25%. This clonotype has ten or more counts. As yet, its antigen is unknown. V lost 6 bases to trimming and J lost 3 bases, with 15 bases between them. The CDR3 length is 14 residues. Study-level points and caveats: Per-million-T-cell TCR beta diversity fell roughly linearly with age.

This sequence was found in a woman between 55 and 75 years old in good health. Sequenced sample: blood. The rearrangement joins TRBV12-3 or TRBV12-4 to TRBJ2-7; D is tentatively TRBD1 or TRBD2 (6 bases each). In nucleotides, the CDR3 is TGTGCCAGCAGAACAGGGCCCGGGGGCTACGAGCAGTACTTC. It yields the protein CASRTGPGGYEQYF.